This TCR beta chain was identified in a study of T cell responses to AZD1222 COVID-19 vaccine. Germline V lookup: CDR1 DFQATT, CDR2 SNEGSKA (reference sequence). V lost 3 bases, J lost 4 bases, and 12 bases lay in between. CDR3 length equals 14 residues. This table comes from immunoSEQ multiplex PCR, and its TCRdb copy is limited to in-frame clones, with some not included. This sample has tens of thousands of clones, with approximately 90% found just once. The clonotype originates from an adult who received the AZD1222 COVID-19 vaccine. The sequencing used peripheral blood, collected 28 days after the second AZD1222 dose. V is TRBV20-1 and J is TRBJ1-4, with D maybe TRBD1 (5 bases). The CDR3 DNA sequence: TGCAGTGCTAGTACCGGGGACCTTAATGAAAAACTGTTTTTT. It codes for CSASTGDLNEKLFF.